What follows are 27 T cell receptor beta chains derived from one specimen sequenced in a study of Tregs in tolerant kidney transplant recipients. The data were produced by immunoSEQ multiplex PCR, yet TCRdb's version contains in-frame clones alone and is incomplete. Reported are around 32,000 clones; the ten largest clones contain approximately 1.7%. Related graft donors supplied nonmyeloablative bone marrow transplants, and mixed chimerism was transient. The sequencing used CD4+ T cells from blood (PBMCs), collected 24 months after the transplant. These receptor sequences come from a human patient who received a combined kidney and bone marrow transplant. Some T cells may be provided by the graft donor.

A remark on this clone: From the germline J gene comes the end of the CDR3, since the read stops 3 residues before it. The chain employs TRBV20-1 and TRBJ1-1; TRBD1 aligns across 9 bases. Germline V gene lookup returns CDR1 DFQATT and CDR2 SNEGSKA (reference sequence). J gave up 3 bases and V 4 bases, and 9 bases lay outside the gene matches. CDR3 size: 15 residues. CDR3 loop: CSATRQGGLHTEAFF. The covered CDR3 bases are TGCAGTGCTACTAGACAGGGGGGGCTACACACTGAA.

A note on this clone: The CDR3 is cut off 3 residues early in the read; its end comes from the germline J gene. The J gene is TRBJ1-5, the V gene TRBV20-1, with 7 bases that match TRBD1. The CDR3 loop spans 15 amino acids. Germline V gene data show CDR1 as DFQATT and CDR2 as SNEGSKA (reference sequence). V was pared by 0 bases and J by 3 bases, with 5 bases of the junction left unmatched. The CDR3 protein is CSARDPQGYNQPQHF. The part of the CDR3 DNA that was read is TGCAGTGCTAGAGACCCACAGGGGTACAATCAGCCC.

The CDR3 DNA, read in part, is TGTGCCAGCAGCTCGCCCAGGGAGGGTTCACCC. Amino acid sequence: CASSSPREGSP. Given in full, the CDR3 is CASSSPREGSPLHF. This chain joins TRBV5-4 and TRBJ1-6; the D gene is possibly TRBD1 (5 bases). The read ends 3 residues shy of where the CDR3 ends; the end is completed using the germline J gene. Trimming shortened V by 3 bases and J by 9 bases, and 13 bases separated the two germline ends. Per germline, CDR1 SGHNT and CDR2 YYREEE (reference sequence). CDR3 size: 14 residues.

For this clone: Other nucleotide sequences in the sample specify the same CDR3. Partial CDR3 DNA: TGTGCCAGCAGTTATCGCAGCTCCTACGAG. As protein: CASSYRSSYE. The whole CDR3 region reads CASSYRSSYEQYF. This sequence joins TRBV6-2 or TRBV6-3 and TRBJ2-7; D remains ambiguous. The read ends 3 residues before the CDR3 terminus; that terminus is restored from the germline J gene. The V and J ends lost 3 bases and 0 bases respectively, with 6 bases between them. This CDR3 comprises 13 residues. The germline CDR1 and CDR2 sequences are MNHEY and SVGEGT.

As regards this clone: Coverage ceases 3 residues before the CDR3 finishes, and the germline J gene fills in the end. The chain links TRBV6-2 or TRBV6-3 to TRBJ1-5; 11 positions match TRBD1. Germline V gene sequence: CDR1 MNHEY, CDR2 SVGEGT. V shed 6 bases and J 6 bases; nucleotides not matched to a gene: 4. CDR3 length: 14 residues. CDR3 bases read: TGTGCCAGCAGCGGACAGGGGGCCATTCAGCCC. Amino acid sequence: CASSGQGAIQP. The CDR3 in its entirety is CASSGQGAIQPQHF.

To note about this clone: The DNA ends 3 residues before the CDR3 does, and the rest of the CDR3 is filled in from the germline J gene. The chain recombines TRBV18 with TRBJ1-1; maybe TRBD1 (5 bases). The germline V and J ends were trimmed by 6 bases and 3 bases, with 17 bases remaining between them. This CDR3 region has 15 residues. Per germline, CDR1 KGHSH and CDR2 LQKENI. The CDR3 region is CASSPKVGADTEAFF. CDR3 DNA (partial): TGTGCCAGCTCTCCTAAAGTTGGGGCTGACACTGAA.

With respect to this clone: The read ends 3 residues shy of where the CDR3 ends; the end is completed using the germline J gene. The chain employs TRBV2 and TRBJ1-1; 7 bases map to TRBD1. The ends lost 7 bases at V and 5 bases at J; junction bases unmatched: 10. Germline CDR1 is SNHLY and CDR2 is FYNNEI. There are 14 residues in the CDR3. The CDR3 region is CASIRQGRRTEAFF. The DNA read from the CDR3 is TGTGCCAGCATCCGACAGGGTCGTAGGACTGAA. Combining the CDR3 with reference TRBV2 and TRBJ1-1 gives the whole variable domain EPEVTQTPSHQVTQMGQEVILRCVPISNHLYFYWYRQILGQKVEFLVSFYNNEISEKSEIFDDQFSVERPDGSNFTLKIRSTKLEDSAMYFCASIRQGRRTEAFFGQGTRLTVV.

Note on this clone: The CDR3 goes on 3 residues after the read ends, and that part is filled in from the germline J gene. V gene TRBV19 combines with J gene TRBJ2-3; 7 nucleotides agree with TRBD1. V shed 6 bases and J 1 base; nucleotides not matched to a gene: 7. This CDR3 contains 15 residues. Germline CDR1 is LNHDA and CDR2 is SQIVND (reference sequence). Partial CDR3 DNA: TGTGCCAGTAGGGGTAGGGGGCTGGGCACAGATACG. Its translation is CASRGRGLGTDT. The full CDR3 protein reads CASRGRGLGTDTQYF.

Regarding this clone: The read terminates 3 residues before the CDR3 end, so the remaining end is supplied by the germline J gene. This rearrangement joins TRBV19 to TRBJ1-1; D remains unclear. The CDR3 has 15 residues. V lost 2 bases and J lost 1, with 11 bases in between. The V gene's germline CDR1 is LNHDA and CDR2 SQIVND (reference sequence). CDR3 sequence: CASSIFGGRNTEAFF. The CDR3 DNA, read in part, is TGTGCCAGTAGTATATTTGGCGGTAGGAACACTGAA.

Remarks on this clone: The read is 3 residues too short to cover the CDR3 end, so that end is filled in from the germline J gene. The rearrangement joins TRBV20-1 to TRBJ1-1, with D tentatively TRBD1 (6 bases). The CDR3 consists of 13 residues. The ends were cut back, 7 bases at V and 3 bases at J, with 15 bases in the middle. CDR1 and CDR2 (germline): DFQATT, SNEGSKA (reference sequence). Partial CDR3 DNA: TGCAGTGGCCGCAGGGGTCGGGACACTGAA. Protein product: CSGRRGRDTE. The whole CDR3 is CSGRRGRDTEAFF.

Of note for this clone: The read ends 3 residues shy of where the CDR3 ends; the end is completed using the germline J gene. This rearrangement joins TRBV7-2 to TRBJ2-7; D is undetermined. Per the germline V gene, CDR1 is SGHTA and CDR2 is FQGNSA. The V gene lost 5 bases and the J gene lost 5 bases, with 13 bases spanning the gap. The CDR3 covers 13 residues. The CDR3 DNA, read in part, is TGTGCCAGCAGCCCCTTCGAGGCCCACGAG. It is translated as CASSPFEAHE. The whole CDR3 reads CASSPFEAHEQYF.

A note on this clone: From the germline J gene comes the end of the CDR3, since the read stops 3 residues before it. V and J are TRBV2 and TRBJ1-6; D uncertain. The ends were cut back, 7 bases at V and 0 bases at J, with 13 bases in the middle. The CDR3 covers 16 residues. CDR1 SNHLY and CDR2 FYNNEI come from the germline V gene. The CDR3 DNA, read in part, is TGTGCCAGCAACGCAAGAGATAGCTCCTATAATTCACCC. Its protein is CASNARDSSYNSP. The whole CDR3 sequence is CASNARDSSYNSPLHF.

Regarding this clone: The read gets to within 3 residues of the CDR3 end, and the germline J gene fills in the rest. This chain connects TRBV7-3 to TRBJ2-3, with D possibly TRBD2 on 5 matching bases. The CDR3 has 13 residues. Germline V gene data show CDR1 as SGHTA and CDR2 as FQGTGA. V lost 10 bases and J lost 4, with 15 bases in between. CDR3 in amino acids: CATRRPPADTQYF. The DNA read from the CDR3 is TGTGCCACCAGGAGGCCCCCCGCAGATACG. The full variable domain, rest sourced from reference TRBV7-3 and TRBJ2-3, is GAGVSQTPSNKVTEKGKYVELRCDPISGHTALYWYRQSLGQGPEFLIYFQGTGAADDSGLPNDRFFAVRPEGSVSTLKIQRTERGDSAVYLCATRRPPADTQYFGPGTRLTVL.

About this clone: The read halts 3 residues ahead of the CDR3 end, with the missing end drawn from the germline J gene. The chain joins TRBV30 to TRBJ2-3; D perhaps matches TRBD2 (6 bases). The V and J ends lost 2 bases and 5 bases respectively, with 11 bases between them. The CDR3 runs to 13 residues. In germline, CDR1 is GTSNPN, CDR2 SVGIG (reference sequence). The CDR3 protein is CAWSTGVEDTQYF. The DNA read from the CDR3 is TGTGCCTGGAGTACGGGGGTAGAAGATACG. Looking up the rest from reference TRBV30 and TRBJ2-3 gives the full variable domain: SQTIHQWPATLVQPVGSPLSLECTVEGTSNPNLYWYRQAAGRGLQLLFYSVGIGQISSEVPQNLSASRPQDRQFILSSKKLLLSDSGFYLCAWSTGVEDTQYFGPGTRLTVL.

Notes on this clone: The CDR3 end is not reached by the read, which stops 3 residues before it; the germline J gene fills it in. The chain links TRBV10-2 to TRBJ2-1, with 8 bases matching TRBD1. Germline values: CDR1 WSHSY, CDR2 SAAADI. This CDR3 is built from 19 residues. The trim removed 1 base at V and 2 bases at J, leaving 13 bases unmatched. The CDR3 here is CASSELVGTGRLTYNEQFF. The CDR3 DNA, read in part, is TGCGCCAGCAGTGAGTTAGTGGGGACAGGCCGGCTGACCTACAATGAG.

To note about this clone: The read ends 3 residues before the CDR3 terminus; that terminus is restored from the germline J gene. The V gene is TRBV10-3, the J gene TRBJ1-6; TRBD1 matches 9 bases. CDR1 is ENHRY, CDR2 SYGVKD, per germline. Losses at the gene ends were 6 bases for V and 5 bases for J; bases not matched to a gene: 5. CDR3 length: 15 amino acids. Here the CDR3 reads CAIRTGTGHNSPLHF. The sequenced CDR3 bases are TGTGCCATCAGGACCGGGACAGGGCATAATTCACCC.

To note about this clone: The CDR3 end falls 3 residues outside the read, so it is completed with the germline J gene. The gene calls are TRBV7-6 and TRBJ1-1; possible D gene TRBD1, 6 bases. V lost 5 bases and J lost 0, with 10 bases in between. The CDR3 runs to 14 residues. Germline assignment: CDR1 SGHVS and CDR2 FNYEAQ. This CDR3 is CASSPTGMNTEAFF. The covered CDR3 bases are TGTGCCAGCAGCCCCACAGGGATGAACACTGAA.

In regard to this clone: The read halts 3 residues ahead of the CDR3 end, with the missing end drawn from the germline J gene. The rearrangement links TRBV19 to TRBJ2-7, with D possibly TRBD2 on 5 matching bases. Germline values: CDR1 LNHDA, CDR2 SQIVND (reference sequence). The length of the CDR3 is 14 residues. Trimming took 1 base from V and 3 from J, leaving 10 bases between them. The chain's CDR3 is CASSIVEGDYEQYF. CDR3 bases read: TGTGCCAGTAGTATAGTAGAGGGCGACTACGAG.

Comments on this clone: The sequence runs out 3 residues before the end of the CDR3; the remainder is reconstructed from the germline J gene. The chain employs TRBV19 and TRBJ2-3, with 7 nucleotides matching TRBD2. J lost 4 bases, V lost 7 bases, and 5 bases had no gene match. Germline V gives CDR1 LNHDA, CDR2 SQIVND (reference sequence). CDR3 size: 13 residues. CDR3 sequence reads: CASTAGRADTQYF. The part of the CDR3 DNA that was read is TGTGCCAGTACAGCGGGAAGGGCAGATACG. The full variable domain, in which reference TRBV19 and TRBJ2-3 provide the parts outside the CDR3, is DGGITQSPKYLFRKEGQNVTLSCEQNLNHDAMYWYRQDPGQGLRLIYYSQIVNDFQKGDIAEGYSVSREKKESFPLTVTSAQKNPTAFYLCASTAGRADTQYFGPGTRLTVL.

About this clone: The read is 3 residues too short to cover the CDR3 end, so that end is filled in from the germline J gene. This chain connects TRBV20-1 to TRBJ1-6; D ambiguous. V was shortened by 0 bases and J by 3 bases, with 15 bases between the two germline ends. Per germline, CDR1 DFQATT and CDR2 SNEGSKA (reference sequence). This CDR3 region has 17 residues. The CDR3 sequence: CSARDRQAPNYNSPLHF. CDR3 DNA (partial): TGCAGTGCTAGAGATCGGCAGGCGCCAAACTATAATTCACCC.

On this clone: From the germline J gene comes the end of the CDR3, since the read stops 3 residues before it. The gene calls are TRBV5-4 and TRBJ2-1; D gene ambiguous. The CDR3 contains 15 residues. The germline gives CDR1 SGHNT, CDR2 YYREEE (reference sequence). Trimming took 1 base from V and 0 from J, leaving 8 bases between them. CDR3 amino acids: CASSLSQSSYNEQFF. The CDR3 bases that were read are TGTGCCAGCAGCTTGAGTCAGAGCTCCTACAATGAG.

The CDR3 loop is CASSLTGPLLRGYTF. The CDR3 bases that were read are TGTGCCAGTAGCCTAACAGGGCCCCTCCTGCGGGGC. The J gene is TRBJ1-2, the V gene TRBV19; a possible D gene is TRBD1 (6 bases). The read finishes 3 residues shy of the CDR3 end, and the germline J gene is used to complete it. There are 15 residues in the CDR3. Germline-derived CDR1 and CDR2 are LNHDA and SQIVND (reference sequence). Complete variable domain (other parts from reference TRBV19 and TRBJ1-2): DGGITQSPKYLFRKEGQNVTLSCEQNLNHDAMYWYRQDPGQGLRLIYYSQIVNDFQKGDIAEGYSVSREKKESFPLTVTSAQKNPTAFYLCASSLTGPLLRGYTFGSGTRLTVV.

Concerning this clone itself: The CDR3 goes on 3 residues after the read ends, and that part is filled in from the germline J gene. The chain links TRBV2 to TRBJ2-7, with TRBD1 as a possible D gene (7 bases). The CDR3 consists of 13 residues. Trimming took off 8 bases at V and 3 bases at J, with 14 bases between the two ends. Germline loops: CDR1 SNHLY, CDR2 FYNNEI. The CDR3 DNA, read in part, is TGTGCCAGCCGGGCAGGGGGGATCTACGAG. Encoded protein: CASRAGGIYE. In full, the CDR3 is CASRAGGIYEQYF.

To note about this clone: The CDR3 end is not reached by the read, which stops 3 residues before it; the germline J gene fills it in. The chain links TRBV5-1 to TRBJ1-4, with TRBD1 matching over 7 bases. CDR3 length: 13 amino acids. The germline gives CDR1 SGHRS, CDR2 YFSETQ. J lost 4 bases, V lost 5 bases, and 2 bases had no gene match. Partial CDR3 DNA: TGCGCCAGCAGACCAGGGGGTAATGAAAAA. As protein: CASRPGGNEK. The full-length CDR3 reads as CASRPGGNEKLFF.

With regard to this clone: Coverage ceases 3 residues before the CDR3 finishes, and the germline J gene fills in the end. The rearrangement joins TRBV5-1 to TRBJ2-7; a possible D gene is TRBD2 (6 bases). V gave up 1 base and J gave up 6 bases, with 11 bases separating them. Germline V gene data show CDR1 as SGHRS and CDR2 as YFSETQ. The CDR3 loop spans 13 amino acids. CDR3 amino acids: CASSLRDFGEQYF. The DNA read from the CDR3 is TGCGCCAGCAGCTTGAGGGACTTCGGCGAG. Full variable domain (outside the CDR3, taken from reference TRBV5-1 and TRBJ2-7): KAGVTQTPRYLIKTRGQQVTLSCSPISGHRSVSWYQQTPGQGLQFLFEYFSETQRNKGNFPGRFSGRQFSNSRSEMNVSTLELGDSALYLCASSLRDFGEQYFGPGTRLTVT.

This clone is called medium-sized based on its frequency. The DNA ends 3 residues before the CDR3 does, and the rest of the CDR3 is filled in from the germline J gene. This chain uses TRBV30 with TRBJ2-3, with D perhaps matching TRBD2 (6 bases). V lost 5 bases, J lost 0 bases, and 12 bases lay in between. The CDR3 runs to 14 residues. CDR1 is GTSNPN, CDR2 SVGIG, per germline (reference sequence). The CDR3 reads CAWDLASSTDTQYF. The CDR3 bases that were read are TGTGCCTGGGATCTAGCGTCTAGCACAGATACG.

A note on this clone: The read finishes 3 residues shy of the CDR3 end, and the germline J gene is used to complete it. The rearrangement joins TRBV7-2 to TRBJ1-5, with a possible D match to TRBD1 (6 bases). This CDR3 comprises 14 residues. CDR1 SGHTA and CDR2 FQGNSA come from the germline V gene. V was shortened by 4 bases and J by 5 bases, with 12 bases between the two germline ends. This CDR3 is CASSSTGIDQPQHF. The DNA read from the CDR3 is TGTGCCAGCAGCTCAACAGGGATTGATCAGCCC. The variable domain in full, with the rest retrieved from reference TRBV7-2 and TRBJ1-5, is GAGVSQSPSNKVTEKGKDVELRCDPISGHTALYWYRQSLGQGLEFLIYFQGNSAPDKSGLPSDRFSAERTGGSVSTLTIQRTQQEDSAVYLCASSSTGIDQPQHFGDGTRLSIL.